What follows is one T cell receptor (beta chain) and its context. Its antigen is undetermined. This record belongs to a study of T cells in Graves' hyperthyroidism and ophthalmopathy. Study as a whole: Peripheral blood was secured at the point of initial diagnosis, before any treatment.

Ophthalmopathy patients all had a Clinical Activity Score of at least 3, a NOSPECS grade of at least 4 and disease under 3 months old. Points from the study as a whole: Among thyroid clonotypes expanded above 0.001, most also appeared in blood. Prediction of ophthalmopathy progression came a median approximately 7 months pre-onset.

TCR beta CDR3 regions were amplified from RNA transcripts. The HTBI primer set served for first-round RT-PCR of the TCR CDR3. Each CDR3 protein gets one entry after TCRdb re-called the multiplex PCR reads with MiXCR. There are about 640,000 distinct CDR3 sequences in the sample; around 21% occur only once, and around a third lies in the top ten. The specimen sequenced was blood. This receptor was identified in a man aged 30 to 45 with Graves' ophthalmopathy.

The CDR3 sequence is CSARQGGMGSPLHF. The CDR3 nucleotides read TGCAGCGCTAGACAGGGAGGGATGGGGTCACCCCTCCACTTT. The chain is built from TRBV29-1 and TRBJ1-6; TRBD1 matches 7 bases. The junction had 13 bases not matched to a gene; V was cut back by 7 bases and J by 10 bases. This CDR3 is 14 amino acids long. The V gene's germline CDR1 is SQVTM and CDR2 ANQGSEA.